This T cell receptor beta chain comes out of a study of T-cell reconstitution after alpha-beta-depleted transplantation in children. Broader study findings: For some patients, TCRbeta diversity was high at day 60 because of recipient T cells and thymic progenitors that survived. At the one-year point after transplant, T-cell counts and TCRbeta diversity were found to come mostly from T cells that had been newly produced. The origin of alpha-beta T cells about two months after transplant was reportedly several hundred expanded graft clones.

This clonotype appeared a few times. Its antigen remains unidentified. The CDR3 contains 16 residues. Trimming took off 1 base at V and 1 base at J, with 13 bases between the two ends. From germline, CDR1 is SGHTA and CDR2 FQGNSA. Preparation of the TCRbeta library involved a method that used unique molecular identifiers. MiXCR, applied by TCRdb to the PCR reads, yields one record per CDR3 protein. Here the sample spans about 980,000 distinct CDR3 sequences, roughly 29% being singletons. Sequenced here: PBMCs, mostly from graft donor cells, sampled 360 days after TCRalphabeta/CD19-depleted stem cell transplant. The rearrangement joins TRBV7-2 to TRBJ1-1, with D perhaps TRBD1 (5 bases). This TCR derives from a boy in the first two years of life who had a stem cell transplant for SCID, so the T cells may come from the graft donor. CDR3 in amino acids: CASSLGGLGTNTEAFF. CDR3 bases: TGTGCCAGCAGCTTAGGAGGTCTGGGGACGAACACTGAAGCTTTCTTT.